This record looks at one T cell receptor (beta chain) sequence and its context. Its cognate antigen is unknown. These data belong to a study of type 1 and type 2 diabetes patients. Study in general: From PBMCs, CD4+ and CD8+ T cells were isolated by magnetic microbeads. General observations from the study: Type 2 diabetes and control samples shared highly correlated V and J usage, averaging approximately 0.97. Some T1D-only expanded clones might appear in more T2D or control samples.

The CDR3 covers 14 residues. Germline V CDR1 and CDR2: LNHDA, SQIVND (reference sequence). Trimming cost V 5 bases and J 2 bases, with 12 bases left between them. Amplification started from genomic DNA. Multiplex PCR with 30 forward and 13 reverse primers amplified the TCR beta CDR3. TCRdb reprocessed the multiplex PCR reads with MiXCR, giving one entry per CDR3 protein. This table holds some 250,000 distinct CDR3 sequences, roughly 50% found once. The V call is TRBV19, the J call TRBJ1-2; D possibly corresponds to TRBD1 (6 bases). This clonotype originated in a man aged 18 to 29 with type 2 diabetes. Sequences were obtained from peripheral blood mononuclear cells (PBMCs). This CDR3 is CASSSDGQNYGYTF. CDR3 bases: TGTGCCAGTAGTTCGGACGGACAGAACTATGGCTACACCTTC.